The source of this T cell receptor beta chain is a study of control samples from healthy donors and cancer patients. Points on this clone: Other DNA sequences in this specimen translate into the identical CDR3.

V was cut by 2 bases and J by 4 bases, with 9 bases left in between. Germline V gene data show CDR1 as LNHDA and CDR2 as SQIVND (reference sequence). The CDR3 contains 14 residues. This table comes from immunoSEQ multiplex PCR, and its TCRdb copy is limited to in-frame clones, with some not included. The sample includes some 150,000 clones, under 95% of them seen just once. The sample taken for sequencing was blood. The V gene is TRBV19, the J gene TRBJ1-5; D unresolved. The sequence was collected from a man aged 18 to 29 in good health. This CDR3 reads CASSIQVSNQPQHF. In nucleotides, the CDR3 is TGTGCCAGTAGTATACAAGTATCTAATCAGCCCCAGCATTTT.